This TCR beta chain was sequenced for a study of T cell responses to AZD1222 COVID-19 vaccine (dated by TCRdb to the early 2020s). Regarding the study in general: Because spike-specific TCR depth and breadth did not differ between the two schedules, AZD1222 recipients who got a second dose at roughly 4 weeks were pooled with those who got a second dose at roughly 12 weeks. Trial participants were enrolled into age subgroups of 18-55, 56-69 and 70-plus years, which contained approximately 150, 28 and 58 TCR-sequenced participants, respectively. TCR sequencing was performed for 230 to 250 trial participants, of whom approximately 200 were given two doses of AZD1222 and 26 were given two doses of MenACWY control vaccine.

The CDR3 regions of human TCRbeta chains were analyzed by immunosequencing. The original pipeline was this. Repertoire TCRs were checked for matches against a reference library of SARS-CoV-2-specific TCRs that had been generated using the MIRA antigen-specificity platform. Breadth was defined as the fraction of unique TCRs that were SARS-CoV-2-associated, and depth was defined as the fraction of total T cells that were SARS-CoV-2-associated. Using the MIRA data, each spike-specific TCR was assigned both to the spike region to which the TCR was reactive and to a CD4 or CD8 class. Log10-transformed breadth and depth values were compared by one-way ANOVA with Sidak's multiple comparisons tests. The immuneACCESS repertoire file appears here via TCRdb, limited to in-frame rearrangements. These files lack a portion of the clones; in checked studies, under half of the deficit traces to unresolved V genes, and the cause of the others is not known. The V and J calls and the clone size are those of that table, but D and trimming were determined from the DNA. This sample has about 83,000 clones in its table, and about 83% of those were observed once. Of the sample, about 9.5% falls within the top ten clones.

V is pared back by 4 bases and J by 2 bases, with 17 bases lying between the germline termini. Counted from cysteine to phenylalanine, this CDR3 has 17 amino acids. Solely the CDR3 DNA is kept, with 51 bases framed from the first base. CDR1 SGHNT and CDR2 YENEEA are derived from the germline V gene. Concerning this clone itself: What antigen it recognizes has not been identified. The sample holds no much larger clone one base away, and base qualities are not on file.

Explained via the paper, the time point label denotes: baseline before first vaccination. The vaccinee samples were drawn from two UK trials, COV001 and COV002, one of which was a single-blind randomized controlled phase 2/3 trial testing AZD1222 (ChAdOx1 nCoV-19) in healthy adults. Trial participant PBMC samples were collected at day 0 and day 28 after the second dose for TCRbeta chain sequencing. Overall study results and their limits: Conclusions about previously exposed vaccinees are limited because only 5 or 6 AZD1222 recipients were SARS-CoV-2 seropositive at baseline. Vaccine-associated CD4 TCRs spanned the whole spike protein, with dominant responses in regions 160-218 and 743-854. The 56-69-year group was small, and its depth increase did not reach significance, likely because of low power. Participants were mostly white British, with more females than males. The authors suggested clonal diversity may have been underestimated. Reportedly, almost half of the unique spike-specific TCRs recognized epitopes lying outside the regions that are mutated in the B.1.351 and B.1.1.7 variants. Because no day 14 peak-response samples were available, repertoires were characterized only after the peak T cell response. A significant rise in spike-specific TCR breadth and depth was observed after two AZD1222 doses relative to day 0 and relative to MenACWY recipients.

Sample: peripheral blood, taken on day 0 of AZD1222 vaccination. Recombination linked TRBV11-3 to TRBJ2-2, with an unclear D gene assignment. The TCR was taken from an adult in good health. The sequenced DNA: TGTGCCAGCAGCTCTTCCAGAGGTAGCTCCAACACCGGGGAGCTGTTTTTT. It is translated as CASSSSRGSSNTGELFF.